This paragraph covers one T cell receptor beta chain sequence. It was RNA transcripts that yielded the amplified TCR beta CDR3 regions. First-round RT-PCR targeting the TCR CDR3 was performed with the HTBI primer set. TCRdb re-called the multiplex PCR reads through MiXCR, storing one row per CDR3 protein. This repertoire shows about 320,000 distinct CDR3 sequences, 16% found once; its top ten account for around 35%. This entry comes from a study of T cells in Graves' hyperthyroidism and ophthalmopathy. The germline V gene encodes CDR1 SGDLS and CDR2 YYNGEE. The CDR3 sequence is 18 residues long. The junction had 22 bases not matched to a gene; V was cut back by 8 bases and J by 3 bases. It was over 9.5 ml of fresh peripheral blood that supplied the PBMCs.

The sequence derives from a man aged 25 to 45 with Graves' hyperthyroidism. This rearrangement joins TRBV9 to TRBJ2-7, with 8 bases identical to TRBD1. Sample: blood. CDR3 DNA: TGTGCCAGTGACAGGGGACTGAACACCGGGGAGCTTGGCTACGAGCAGTACTTC. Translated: CASDRGLNTGELGYEQYF.